This TCR beta chain was identified in a study of cytomegalovirus exposure and HLA in healthy donors. The V gene lost 7 bases and the J gene lost 0 bases, with 18 bases spanning the gap. The germline V gene encodes CDR1 SQVTM and CDR2 ANQGSEA. This CDR3 has 15 residues. This PCR relied on a set of 60 Vbeta primers and 13 Jbeta primers. Libraries were prepared by immunoSEQ multiplex PCR; TCRdb keeps only in-frame clonotypes and omits some of them. This table lists 95,000 to 150,000 clones. The source is a man between 18 and 35 years old in good health and CMV-seronegative. The chain carries TRBV29-1 and TRBJ1-1; D uncertain. Input material: PBMCs. The CDR3 DNA reads as TGCAGCGCGAGGGCTGGTTGGGGTATGAACACTGAAGCTTTCTTT. It yields the protein CSARAGWGMNTEAFF.